Described below is a single T cell receptor beta chain sequence and its context. Its antigen specificity is not known. Base qualities are missing; no much larger clone stands one base away. This sample stems from a study of identical twins (dated by TCRdb to the mid-2010s). Looking at the study overall: The study deep-sequenced TCR alpha and beta repertoires from monozygotic twins, unrelated adults of various ages and cord blood to test whether fetal clonotypes persist. To rule out contamination, the twin experiments were replicated at different times with different library preparation protocols.

The library relied on 5' RACE. The sequencer listed for this sample is Illumina HiSeq 2000. A universal primer binding site was introduced by template switching, and a unique molecular identifier was present in the final cDNA, enabling accurate counting of TCR cDNA molecules. Specific primers in the conserved constant-segment region were used to synthesize first-strand cDNA for the TCR alpha and beta chains. To control for contamination, each cDNA library was double barcoded with a SMART-Mk sample barcode plus Illumina barcodes. TruSeq adapter sequences, together with Illumina sample barcodes, were added in two successive PCR steps. Sequencing of the TCR alpha and beta cDNA libraries was done on the Illumina HiSeq platform using custom primers. The original methods were these. Unique molecular identifiers were extracted from raw reads with MiGEC, and CDR3 positions were determined with MiXCR. For each individual, recombination models were inferred using an EM algorithm with the repgenHMM and IGoR tools. The analysis of shared clonotypes was done with the tcR package in R, with sharing normalized by the product of cloneset sizes. To study raw recombination without the effects of thymic and clonal selection, out-of-frame nonproductive sequences were analyzed. The public sequencing data were trimmed at Q25 with fastp and processed into clonotypes with MiXCR by TCRdb, which kept only in-frame beta chains. Each CDR3 protein appears once, grouped with its most common genes and DNA. The V and J calls here are based on TCRdb, not the publication. In all, the sample holds 1.5 million to 2 million distinct CDR3 sequences, and around 33% of those were seen once. The ten most abundant clones make up approximately 0.29% of the sample.

Only healthy Caucasian donors were included. Via the germline V gene, CDR1 is MDHEN and CDR2 SYDVKM. A distance of 14 bases separates the germline ends of V and J, which lose 2 bases and 2 bases respectively. Taken from cysteine to phenylalanine, the CDR3 has 16 residues. Of the read, only the CDR3 DNA is kept; its 48 bases are in frame from base 1. What the authors observed across the whole study: Invariant T cells such as MAIT and iNKT could partly confound zero-insertion analyses, although diverse VJ usage argued against such confounding for most clonotypes. Because the same donors could not be followed over many years, the conclusions depended on cross-sectional statistical analysis. In beta out-of-frame sequences, excess twin sharing was weaker, because having fewer shared sequences lowered the signal-to-noise ratio. Fewer insertions were carried by abundant cord blood beta clonotypes; a weaker similar trend was observed in young adult naive repertoires, while no such trend was observed in memory repertoires. Compared with coincidental sharing between unrelated individuals, out-of-frame TCR alpha sequences shared between twins had an excess of sequences with low generation probability. In monozygotic twins, out-of-frame TCR alpha sharing was systematically underestimated by recombination models, although the models agreed with sharing between unrelated individuals.

The sequenced material came from cord blood. The clonotype originates from a newborn girl in good health. The chain is encoded by TRBV28 joined to TRBJ2-3; perhaps TRBD1 is the D gene, with 6 bases matching. CDR3 reads: CASSLGVTGTTDTQYF. The nucleotide sequence reads TGTGCCAGCAGTTTAGGGGTCACAGGGACCACAGATACGCAGTATTTT.